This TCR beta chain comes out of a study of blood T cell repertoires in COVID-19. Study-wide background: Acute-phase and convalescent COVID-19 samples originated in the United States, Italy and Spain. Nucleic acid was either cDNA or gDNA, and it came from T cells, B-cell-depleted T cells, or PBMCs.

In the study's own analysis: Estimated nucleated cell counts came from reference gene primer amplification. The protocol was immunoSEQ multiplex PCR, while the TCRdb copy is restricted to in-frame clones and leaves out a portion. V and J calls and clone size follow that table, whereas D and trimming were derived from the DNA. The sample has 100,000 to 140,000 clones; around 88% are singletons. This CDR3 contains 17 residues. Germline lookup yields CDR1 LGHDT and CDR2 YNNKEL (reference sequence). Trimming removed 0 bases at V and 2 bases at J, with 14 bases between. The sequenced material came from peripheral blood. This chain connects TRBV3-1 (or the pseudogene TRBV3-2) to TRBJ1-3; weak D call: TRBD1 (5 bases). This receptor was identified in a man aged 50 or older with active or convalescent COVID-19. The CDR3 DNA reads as TGTGCCAGCAGCCAAGATCCTCCCGGGGGAGCTGGAAACACCATATATTTT. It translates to CASSQDPPGGAGNTIYF.